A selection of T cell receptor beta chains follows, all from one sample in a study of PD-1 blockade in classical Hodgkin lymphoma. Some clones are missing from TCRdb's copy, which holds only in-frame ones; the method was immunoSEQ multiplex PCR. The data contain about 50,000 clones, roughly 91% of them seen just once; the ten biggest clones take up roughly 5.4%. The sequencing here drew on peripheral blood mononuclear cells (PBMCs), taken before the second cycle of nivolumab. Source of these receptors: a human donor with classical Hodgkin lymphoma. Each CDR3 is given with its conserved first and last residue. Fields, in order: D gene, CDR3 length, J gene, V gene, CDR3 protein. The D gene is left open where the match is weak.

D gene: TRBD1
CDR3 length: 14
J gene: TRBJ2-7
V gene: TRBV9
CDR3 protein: CASSVDRGANEQYF

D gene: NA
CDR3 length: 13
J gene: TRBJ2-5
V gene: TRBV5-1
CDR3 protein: CASSIQGIETQYF

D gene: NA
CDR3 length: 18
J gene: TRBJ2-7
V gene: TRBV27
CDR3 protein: CASSPISKRALGAYEQYF

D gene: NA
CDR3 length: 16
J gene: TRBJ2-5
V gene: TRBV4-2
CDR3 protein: CASSQGAAGAEETQYF

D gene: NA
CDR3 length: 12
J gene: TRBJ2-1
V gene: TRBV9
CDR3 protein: CASSVGVNEQFF

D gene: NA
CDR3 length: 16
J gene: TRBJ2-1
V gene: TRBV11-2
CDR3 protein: CASSGYRDSFYQEQFF

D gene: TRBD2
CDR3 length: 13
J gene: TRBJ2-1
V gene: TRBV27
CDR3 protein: CASSLLAGNEQFF

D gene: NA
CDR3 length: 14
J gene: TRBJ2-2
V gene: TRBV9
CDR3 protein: CASSLIAADGELFF

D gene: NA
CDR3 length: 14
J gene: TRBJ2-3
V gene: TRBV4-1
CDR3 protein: CASSPGPDTDTQYF

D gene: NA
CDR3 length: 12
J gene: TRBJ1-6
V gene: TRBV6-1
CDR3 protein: CASSEAEGRAQF

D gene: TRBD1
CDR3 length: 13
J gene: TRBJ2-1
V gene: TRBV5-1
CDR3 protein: CASNRGNYNEQFF

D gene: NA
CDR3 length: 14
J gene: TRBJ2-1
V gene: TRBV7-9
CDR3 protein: CASSPSRSYNEQFF

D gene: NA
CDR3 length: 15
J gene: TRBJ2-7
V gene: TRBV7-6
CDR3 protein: CASSLNWDINYEQYF

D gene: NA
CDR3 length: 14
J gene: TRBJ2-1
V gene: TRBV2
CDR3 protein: CASSEGSSYNEQFF

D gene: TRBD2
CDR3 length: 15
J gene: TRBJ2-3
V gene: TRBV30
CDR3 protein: CAWSVTSGGTDTQYF

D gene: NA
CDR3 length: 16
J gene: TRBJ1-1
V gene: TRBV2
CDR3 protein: CASSEALRARNTEAFF

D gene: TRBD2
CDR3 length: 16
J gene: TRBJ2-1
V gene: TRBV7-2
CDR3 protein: CASSRRLARTYNEQFF

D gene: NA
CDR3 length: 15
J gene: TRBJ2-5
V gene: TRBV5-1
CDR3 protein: CASSLAVGGKETQYF

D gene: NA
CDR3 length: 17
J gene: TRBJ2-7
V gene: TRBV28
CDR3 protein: CASSSAGALQGWNEQYF

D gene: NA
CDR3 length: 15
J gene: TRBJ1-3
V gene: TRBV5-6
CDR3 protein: CASSLFGVSGNTIYF

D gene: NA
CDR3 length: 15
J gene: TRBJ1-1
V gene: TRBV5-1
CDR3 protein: CASSLAPGVNTEAFF

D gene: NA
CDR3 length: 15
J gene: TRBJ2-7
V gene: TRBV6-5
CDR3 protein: CASSTGGQGKDEQYF

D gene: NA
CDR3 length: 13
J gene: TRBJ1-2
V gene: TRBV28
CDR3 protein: CASYGARPGGYTF

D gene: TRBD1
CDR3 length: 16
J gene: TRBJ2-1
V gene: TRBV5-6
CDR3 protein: CASKVGARGPNNEQFF

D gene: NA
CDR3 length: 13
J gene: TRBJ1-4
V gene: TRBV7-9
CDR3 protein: CASSSSGDEKLFF

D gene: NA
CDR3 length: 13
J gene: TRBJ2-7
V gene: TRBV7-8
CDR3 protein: CASSLDSGYEQYF

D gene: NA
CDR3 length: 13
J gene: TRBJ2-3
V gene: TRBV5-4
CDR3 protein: CASSPARTDTQYF

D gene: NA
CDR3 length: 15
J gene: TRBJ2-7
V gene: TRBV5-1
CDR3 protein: CASSLLQGASYEQYF

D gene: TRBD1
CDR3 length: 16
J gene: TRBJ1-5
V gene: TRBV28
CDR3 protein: CASQALTGGRNQPQHF

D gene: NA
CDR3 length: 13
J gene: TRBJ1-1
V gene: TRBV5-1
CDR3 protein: CASSSTGDTEAFF

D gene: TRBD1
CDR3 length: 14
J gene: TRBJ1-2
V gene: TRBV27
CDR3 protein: CASSLTGADFGYTF

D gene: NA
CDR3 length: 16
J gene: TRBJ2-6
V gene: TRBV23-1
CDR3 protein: CASKAGHHSGANVLTF

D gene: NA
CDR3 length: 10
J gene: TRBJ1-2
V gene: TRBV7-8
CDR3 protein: CASSGEGYTF

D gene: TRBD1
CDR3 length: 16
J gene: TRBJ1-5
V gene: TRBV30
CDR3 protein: CAWSVRSGGFNQPQHF

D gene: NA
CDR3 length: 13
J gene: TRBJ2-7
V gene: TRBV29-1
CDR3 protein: CSVAGISNYEQYF

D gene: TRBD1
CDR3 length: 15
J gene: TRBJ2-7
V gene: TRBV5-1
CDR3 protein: CASSYTGTGSNEQYF

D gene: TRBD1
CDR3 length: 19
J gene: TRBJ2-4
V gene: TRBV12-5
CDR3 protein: CASGLLTWGQRKAKNIQYF

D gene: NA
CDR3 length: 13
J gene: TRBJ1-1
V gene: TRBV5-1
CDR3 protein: CASSLEVNTEAFF

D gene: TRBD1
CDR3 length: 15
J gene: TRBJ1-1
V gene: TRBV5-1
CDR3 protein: CASSLAGTGGERAFF

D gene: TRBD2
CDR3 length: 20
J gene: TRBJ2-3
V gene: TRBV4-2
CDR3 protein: CASSQGLAGVSTRETDTQYF

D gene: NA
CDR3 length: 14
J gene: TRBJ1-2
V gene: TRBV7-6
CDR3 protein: CASSLAPGNYGYTF

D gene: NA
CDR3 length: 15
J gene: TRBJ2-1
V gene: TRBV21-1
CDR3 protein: CASSKGGFGYNEQFF

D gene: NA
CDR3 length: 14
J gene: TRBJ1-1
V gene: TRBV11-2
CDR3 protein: CASSFQGMNTEAFF

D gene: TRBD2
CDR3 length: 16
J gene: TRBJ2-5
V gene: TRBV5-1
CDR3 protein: CASSISSGGARETQYF

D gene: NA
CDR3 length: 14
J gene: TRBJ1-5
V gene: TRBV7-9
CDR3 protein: CASSLRETNQPQHF

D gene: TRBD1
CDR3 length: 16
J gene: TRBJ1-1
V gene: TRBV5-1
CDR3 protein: CASSPDRGRRNTEAFF

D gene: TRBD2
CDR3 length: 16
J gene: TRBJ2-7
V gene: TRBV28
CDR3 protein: CASSFVMGGPHHEQYF

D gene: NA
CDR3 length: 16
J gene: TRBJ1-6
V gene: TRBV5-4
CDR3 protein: CASSPGWGQVNSPLHF

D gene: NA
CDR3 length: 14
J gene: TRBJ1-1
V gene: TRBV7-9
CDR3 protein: CASSLPIDTSGAFF

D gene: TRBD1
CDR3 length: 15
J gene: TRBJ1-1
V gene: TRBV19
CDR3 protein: CASSIVGQVLTEAFF

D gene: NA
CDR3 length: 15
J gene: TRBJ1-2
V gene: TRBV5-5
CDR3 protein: CASSLGPGVIYGYTF

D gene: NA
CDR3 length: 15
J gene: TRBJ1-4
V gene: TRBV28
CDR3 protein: CASSIQGAGGEKLFF

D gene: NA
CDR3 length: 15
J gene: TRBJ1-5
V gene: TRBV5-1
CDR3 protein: CASSLTGKSNQPQHF

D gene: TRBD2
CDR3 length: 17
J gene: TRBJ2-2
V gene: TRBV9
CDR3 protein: CASSPNRGDRSTGELFF

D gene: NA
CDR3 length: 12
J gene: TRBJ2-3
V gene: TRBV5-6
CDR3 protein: CASSFTTDTQYF

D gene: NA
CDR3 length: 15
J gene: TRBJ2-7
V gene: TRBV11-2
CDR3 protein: CASTLSPGSSHEQYF

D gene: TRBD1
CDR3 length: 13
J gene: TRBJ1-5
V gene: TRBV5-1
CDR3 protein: CASSRTGWEPQHF